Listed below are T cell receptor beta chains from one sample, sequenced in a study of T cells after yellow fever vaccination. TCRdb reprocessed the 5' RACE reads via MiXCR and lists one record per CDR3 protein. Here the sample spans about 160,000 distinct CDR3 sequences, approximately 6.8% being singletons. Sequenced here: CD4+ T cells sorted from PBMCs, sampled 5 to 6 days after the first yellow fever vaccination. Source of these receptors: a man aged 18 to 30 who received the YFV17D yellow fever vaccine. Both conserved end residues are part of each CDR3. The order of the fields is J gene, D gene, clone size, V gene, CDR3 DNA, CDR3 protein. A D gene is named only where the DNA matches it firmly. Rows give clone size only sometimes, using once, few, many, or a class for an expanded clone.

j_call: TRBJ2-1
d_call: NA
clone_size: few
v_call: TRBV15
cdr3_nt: TGTGCCACCAGCTCGGAGAGCTCCTACAATGAGCAGTTCTTC
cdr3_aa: CATSSESSYNEQFF

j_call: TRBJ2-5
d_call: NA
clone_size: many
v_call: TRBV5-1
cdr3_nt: TGCGCCAGCAGCTTGAAGCTGGGGGGAGAGACCCAGTACTTC
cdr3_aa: CASSLKLGGETQYF

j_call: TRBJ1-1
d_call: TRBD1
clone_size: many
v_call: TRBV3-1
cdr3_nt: TGTGCCAGCAGCCAAGGGACAGGGGCGAACACTGAAGCTTTCTTT
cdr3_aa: CASSQGTGANTEAFF

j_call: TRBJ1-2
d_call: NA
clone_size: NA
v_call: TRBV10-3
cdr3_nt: TGTGCCATCAGTGAGGGGCAGCGTGGCTACACCTTC
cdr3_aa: CAISEGQRGYTF

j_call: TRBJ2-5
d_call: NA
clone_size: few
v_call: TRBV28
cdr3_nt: TGTGCCAGCAGGGATTTCCGGTCGTTCTTAGGGACCCAGTACTTC
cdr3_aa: CASRDFRSFLGTQYF

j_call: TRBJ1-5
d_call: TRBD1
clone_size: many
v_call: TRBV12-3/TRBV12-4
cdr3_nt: TGTGCCAGCAGTTTGGGGACAGGGCGGCAGCCCCAGCATTTT
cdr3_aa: CASSLGTGRQPQHF

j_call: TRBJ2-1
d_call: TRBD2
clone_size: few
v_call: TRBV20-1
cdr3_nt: TGCAGTGCTAGAAAGGGACTAGCGGCTTACAATGAGCAGTTCTTC
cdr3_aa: CSARKGLAAYNEQFF

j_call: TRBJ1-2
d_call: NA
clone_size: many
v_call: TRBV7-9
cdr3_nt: TGTGCCAGCAGCTTAGCGCGAGGCAGGGGAGCCTATGGCTACACCTTC
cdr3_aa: CASSLARGRGAYGYTF

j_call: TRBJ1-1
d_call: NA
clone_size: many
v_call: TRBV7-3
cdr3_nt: TGTGCCAGCAGCTCCGGGGGAGTAGGTGAAGCTTTCTTT
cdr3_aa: CASSSGGVGEAFF

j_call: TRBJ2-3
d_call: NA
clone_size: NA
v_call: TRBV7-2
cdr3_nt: TGTGCCAGCAGCTTAGCGGGGTGGACAGATACGCAGTATTTT
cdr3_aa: CASSLAGWTDTQYF

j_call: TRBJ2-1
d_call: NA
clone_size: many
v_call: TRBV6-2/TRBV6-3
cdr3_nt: TGTGCCAGCAGTTACAGGGTCAGGAATGAGCAGTTCTTC
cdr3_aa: CASSYRVRNEQFF

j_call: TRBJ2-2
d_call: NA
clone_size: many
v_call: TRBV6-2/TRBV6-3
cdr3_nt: TGTGCCAGCAGTCCATGGGGCCGGACCGGGGAGCTGTTTTTT
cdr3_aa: CASSPWGRTGELFF

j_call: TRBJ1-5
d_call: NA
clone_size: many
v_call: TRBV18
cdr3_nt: TGTGCCAGCTCACTCCCACTCCAGCCCCAGCATTTT
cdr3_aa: CASSLPLQPQHF

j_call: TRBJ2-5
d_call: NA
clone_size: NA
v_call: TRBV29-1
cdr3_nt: TGCAGCGTCGTCACTAGGCAAGAGACCCAGTACTTC
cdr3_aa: CSVVTRQETQYF

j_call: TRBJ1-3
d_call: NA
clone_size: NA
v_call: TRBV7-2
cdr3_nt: TGTGCCAGCAGCTTAGCCCAGGTGTCAAACACCATATATTTT
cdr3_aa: CASSLAQVSNTIYF

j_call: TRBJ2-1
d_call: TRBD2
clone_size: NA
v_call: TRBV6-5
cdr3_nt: TGTGCCAGCAGTTACTCGGGCGGGGGGGCCAGAAATGAGCAGTTCTTC
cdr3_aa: CASSYSGGGARNEQFF

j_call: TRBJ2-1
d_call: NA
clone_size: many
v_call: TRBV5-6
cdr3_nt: TGTGCCAGCGCCATAGGGGCCGGCCTAAGATATGAGCAGTTCTTC
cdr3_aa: CASAIGAGLRYEQFF

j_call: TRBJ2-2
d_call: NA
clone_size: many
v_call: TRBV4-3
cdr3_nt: TGCGCCAGCAGCCAAGTGCGGGGTGGGAACACCGGGGAGCTGTTTTTT
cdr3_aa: CASSQVRGGNTGELFF

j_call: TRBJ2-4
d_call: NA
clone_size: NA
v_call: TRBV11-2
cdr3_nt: TGTGCCAGCAGCTCGAAACTGGTTACTTCTAAAAACATTCAGTACTTC
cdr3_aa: CASSSKLVTSKNIQYF

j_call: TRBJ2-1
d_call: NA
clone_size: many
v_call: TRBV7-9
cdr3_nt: TGTGCCAGCAGCTTAGACCAGCCCCAGTTCTTC
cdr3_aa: CASSLDQPQFF

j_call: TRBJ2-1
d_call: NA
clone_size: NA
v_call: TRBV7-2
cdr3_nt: TGTGCCAGCAGCCTTCAGGAGGTTGAGCAGTTCTTC
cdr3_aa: CASSLQEVEQFF

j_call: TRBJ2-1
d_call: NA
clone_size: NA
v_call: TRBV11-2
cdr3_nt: TGTGCCAGCAGCTTAGCATTCGGCCGCTTTGGGGGTAGTGAGCAGTTCTTC
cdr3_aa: CASSLAFGRFGGSEQFF

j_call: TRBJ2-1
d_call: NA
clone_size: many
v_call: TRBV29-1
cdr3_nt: TGCAGCGTTGAAGGTCGTTCGGGATTGGGGTTTGGAAATGAGCAGTTCTTC
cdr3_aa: CSVEGRSGLGFGNEQFF

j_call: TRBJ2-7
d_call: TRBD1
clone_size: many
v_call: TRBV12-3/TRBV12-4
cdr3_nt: TGTGCCAGCAGCCTCCGGGACAGGGGAGACGAGCAGTACTTC
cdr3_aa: CASSLRDRGDEQYF

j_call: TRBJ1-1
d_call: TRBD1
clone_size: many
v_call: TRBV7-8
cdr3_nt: TGTGCCAGCAGCTCAAGTCCCGGGACAGGGGTCGCTTTCTTT
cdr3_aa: CASSSSPGTGVAFF

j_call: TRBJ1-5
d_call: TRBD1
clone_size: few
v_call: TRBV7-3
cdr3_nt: TGTGCCAGCAGCTTCGCACAAATCGGGACAGGGAGGTATCAGCCCCAGCATTTT
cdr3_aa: CASSFAQIGTGRYQPQHF

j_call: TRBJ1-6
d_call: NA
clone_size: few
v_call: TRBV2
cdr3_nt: TGTGCCAGCAGAATTGGACTCAGGGATTCACCCCTCCACTTT
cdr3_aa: CASRIGLRDSPLHF

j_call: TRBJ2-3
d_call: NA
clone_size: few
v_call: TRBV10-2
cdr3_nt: TGCGCCAGCAGTGACCCCGAGTCGGGTACGCAGTATTTT
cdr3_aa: CASSDPESGTQYF

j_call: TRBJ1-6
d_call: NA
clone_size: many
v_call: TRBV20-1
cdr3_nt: TGCAGTGCTAGGTGGGGGAATAATTCACCCCTCCACTTT
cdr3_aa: CSARWGNNSPLHF

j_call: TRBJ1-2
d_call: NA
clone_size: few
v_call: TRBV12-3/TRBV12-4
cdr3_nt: TGTGCCAGCAGGCGTACAGGAGGTGGCTACACCTTC
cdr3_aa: CASRRTGGGYTF

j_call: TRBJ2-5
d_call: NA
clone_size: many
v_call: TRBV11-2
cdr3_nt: TGTGCCAGCAGCTCACCTAAAGAGACCCAGTACTTC
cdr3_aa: CASSSPKETQYF

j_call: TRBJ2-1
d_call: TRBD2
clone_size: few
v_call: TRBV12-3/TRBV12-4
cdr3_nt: TGTGCCAGCAGTTGGGGCGGGGGGGCCAATGAGCAGTTCTTC
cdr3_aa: CASSWGGGANEQFF

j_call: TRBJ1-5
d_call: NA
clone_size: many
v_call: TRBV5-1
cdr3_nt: TGCGCCAGCAGTGAATCACAGGGCGATCAGCCCCAGCATTTT
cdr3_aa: CASSESQGDQPQHF

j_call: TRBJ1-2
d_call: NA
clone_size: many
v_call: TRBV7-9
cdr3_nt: TGTGCCAGCAGCTTGGGGGGTTTGGGCTATGGCTACACCTTC
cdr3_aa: CASSLGGLGYGYTF

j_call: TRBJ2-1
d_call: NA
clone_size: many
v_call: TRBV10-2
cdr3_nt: TGCGCCAGCAGTGAGCCGAAGTTGATATTTTTATACAATGAGCAGTTCTTC
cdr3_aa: CASSEPKLIFLYNEQFF

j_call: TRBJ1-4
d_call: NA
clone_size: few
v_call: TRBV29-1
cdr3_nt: TGCAGCGTTGCCGCAACTAATGAAAAACTGTTTTTT
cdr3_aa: CSVAATNEKLFF

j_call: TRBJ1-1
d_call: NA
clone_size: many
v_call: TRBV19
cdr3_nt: TGTGCCAGCTCGGGGCCGAACACTGAAGCTTTCTTT
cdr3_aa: CASSGPNTEAFF

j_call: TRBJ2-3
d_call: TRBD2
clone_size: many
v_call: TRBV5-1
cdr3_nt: TGCGCCAGCAGTCTCGCGGGGGTGGATACGCAGTATTTT
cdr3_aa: CASSLAGVDTQYF

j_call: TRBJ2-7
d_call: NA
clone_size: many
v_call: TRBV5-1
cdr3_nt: TGCGCCAGCCGGGAAGGCTCCTACGAGCAGTACTTC
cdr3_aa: CASREGSYEQYF

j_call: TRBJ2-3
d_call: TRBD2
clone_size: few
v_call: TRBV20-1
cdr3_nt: TGCAGTGCTCCGGGACTAGCGGGGGGGCGCTACACAGATACGCAGTATTTT
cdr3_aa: CSAPGLAGGRYTDTQYF

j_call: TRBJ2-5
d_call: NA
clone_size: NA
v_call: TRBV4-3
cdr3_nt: TGCGCCAGCAGCCTAGACCTCCCGGGGACCCAGTACTTC
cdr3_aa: CASSLDLPGTQYF

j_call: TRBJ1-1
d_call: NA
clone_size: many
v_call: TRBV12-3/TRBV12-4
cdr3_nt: TGTGCCAGCAGTTTACAGGGACCGAACACTGAAGCTTTCTTT
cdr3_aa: CASSLQGPNTEAFF

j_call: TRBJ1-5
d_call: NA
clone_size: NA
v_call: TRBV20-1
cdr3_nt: TGCAGTGCTAGGCGGCAGGGGCTATCCACCAATCAGCCCCAGCATTTT
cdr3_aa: CSARRQGLSTNQPQHF

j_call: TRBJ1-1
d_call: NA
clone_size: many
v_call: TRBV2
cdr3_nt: TGTGCCAGCAGTGGTTCTCCGGCAGAGAACACTGAAGCTTTCTTT
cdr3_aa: CASSGSPAENTEAFF

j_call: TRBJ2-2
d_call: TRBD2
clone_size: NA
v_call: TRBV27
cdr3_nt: TGTGCCAGCAGAAGCGGGGGGGACACCGGGGAGCTGTTTTTT
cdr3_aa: CASRSGGDTGELFF

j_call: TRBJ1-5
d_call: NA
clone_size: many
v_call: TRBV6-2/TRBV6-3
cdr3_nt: TGTGCCAGCAGTTACTGGGGGAATCAGCCCCAGCATTTT
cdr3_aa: CASSYWGNQPQHF